This T cell receptor beta chain was sequenced for a study of blood T cell repertoires in COVID-19. The overall study: From the United States, Italy and Spain came samples of acute and convalescent COVID-19. PBMCs, B-cell-depleted T cells, or T cells provided the cDNA or gDNA that made up the material.

Authors' processing steps: Counts of nucleated cells, estimated from reference gene primer amplification, were obtained. This table comes from immunoSEQ multiplex PCR, and its TCRdb copy is limited to in-frame clones, with some not included. The V and J calls and clone size come from that table; D and trimming were worked out from the DNA. The sample records about 23,000 clones, 75% to 90% being singletons. V trimming: 4 bases; J trimming: 3 bases; junction bases outside the gene matches: 10. The CDR3 has 16 residues. Germline assignment: CDR1 LNHDA and CDR2 SQIVND (reference sequence). Sequences were obtained from peripheral blood. This sequence was found in an elderly woman with active or convalescent COVID-19. The chain is built from TRBV19 and TRBJ2-7, with 9 positions matching TRBD1. The CDR3 loop reads CASSTRDRGNYYEQYF. The DNA of the CDR3 is TGTGCCAGTAGTACGAGAGACAGGGGGAACTACTACGAGCAGTACTTC. Supplemented by reference TRBV19 and TRBJ2-7, the full variable domain reads DGGITQSPKYLFRKEGQNVTLSCEQNLNHDAMYWYRQDPGQGLRLIYYSQIVNDFQKGDIAEGYSVSREKKESFPLTVTSAQKNPTAFYLCASSTRDRGNYYEQYFGPGTRLTVT.